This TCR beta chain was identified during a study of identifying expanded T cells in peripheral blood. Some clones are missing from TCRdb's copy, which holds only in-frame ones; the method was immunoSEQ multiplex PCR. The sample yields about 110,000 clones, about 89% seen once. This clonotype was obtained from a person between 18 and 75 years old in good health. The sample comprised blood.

This CDR3 reads CASSQERLASFAGELFF. The CDR3 nucleotides are TGCGCCAGCAGCCAAGAACGGCTAGCGAGCTTCGCCGGGGAGCTGTTTTTT. The chain employs TRBV4-1 and TRBJ2-2, with D perhaps matching TRBD2 (6 bases). Germline V lookup: CDR1 MGHRA, CDR2 YSYEKL. The V end lost 0 bases, the J end lost 6 bases, and 17 bases lay between the germline ends. CDR3 length: 17 amino acids.